This record looks at one T cell receptor beta chain sequence and its context. Sequenced by immunoSEQ multiplex PCR; TCRdb stores in-frame clones only, minus some. Of over 100,000 clones listed, about nine tenths are singletons. The record originates from a study of control samples from healthy donors and cancer patients. The CDR3 is made up of 11 amino acids. Germline V lookup: CDR1 SNHLY, CDR2 FYNNEI. The V gene lost 0 bases and the J gene lost 8 bases, with 2 bases spanning the gap. Sequencing was carried out using blood. The source is a young man in good health. The chain recombines TRBV2 with TRBJ1-5; no clear D. The CDR3 sequence is CASSEAEPQHF. CDR3 DNA sequence: TGTGCCAGCAGTGAAGCGGAGCCCCAGCATTTT.